These T cell receptor beta chains were read from a single sample in a study of CD8+CD57+ T cells in acquired aplastic anemia. TCRdb called the reads again in MiXCR, with one record for every CDR3 protein. The sample has a few hundred thousand distinct CDR3 sequences, 25% to 40% seen once. The sequenced sample consisted of sorted CD4+, CD8+, or CD8+CD57+ T cells (not recorded which) from PBMCs. The receptor set was obtained from a human donor with aplastic anemia. CDR3s include the opening cysteine and the closing phenylalanine or tryptophan. D genes are given only for firm matches. The size entry is marked missing in some rows and otherwise reads once, few, many or a size class.

TRBJ2-5	-	TRBV15	-	TGTGCCACCAGCAGCGCCTCGACAAAGTACCAAGAGACCCAGTACTTC	CATSSASTKYQETQYF
TRBJ2-5	few	TRBV30	-	TGTGCCTGGACTATTAAAGAGACCCAGTACTTC	CAWTIKETQYF
TRBJ2-1	-	TRBV7-2	TRBD1	TGTGCCAGCAGCTCGGGACAGGCGTTTGAGCAGTTCTTC	CASSSGQAFEQFF
TRBJ2-5	few	TRBV7-2	-	TGTGCCAGCAGCTTAGCTGCAGGGGTTGAGGAGACCCAGTACTTC	CASSLAAGVEETQYF
TRBJ1-5	many	TRBV12-3/TRBV12-4	-	TGTGCCAGCAGTTCTCTCACAGGGAGTCAGCCCCAGCATTTT	CASSSLTGSQPQHF
TRBJ1-5	-	TRBV6-1	TRBD1	TGTGCCAGCAATAAACAGGGGGCTGGGCAGCCCCAGCATTTT	CASNKQGAGQPQHF
TRBJ1-1	many	TRBV7-3	-	TGTGCCAGCAGCGCGACAGGCACCACTGAAGCTTTCTTT	CASSATGTTEAFF
TRBJ1-1	-	TRBV29-1	-	TGCAGCGTTGGGGGGGTGGGCGGGAACACTGAAGCTTTCTTT	CSVGGVGGNTEAFF
TRBJ1-6	-	TRBV20-1	-	TGCAGTGCTAGAGAGGTGGGGGCAGTCTATAATTCACCCCTCCACTTT	CSAREVGAVYNSPLHF
TRBJ1-6	-	TRBV2	TRBD1	TGTGCCAGCAACCCGGGACAGGGGATCTCACCCCTCCACTTT	CASNPGQGISPLHF
TRBJ2-1	-	TRBV20-1	-	TGCAGTGCTAGTAGCCACCTAGGGAATGAGCAGTTCTTC	CSASSHLGNEQFF
TRBJ2-7	few	TRBV30	-	TGTGCCTGGAGGGGCAGGCCTTCCTACGAGCAGTACTTC	CAWRGRPSYEQYF
TRBJ1-6	few	TRBV3-1	-	TGTGCCAGCAGCCAAGCGGAGGGGAAGTATGCACCCCTCCACTTT	CASSQAEGKYAPLHF
TRBJ1-2	-	TRBV11-2	-	TGTGCCGGGCATGGGGGCGCGCCTTTCTATGGCTACACCTTC	CAGHGGAPFYGYTF
TRBJ1-2	-	TRBV19	TRBD1	TGTGCCAGTACCTCGACAGGGGGAGCTAACTATGGCTACACCTTC	CASTSTGGANYGYTF
TRBJ2-7	many	TRBV7-2	TRBD1	TGTGCCAGCAGCCTGGGACAGACAACCTACGAGCAGTACTTC	CASSLGQTTYEQYF
TRBJ1-2	many	TRBV2	TRBD1	TGTGCCAGCAGCCGGACAGGGGACGGCTACACCTTC	CASSRTGDGYTF
TRBJ2-3	-	TRBV11-1	TRBD2	TGTGCCAGCAGTGTAGCGGGAGGGCCTAGAGATACGCAGTATTTT	CASSVAGGPRDTQYF
TRBJ2-7	-	TRBV11-2	-	TGTGCCAGCAGCCGGCTCGTTGGGTATTACGAGCAGTACTTC	CASSRLVGYYEQYF
TRBJ1-5	many	TRBV5-1	-	TGCGCCAGCAGCTTGGAGGGACACGGCAATCAGCCCCAGCATTTT	CASSLEGHGNQPQHF
TRBJ2-7	few	TRBV5-8	TRBD1	TGTGCCAGCAGCTTGGGGCGGACAGGGCGAGACGAGCAGTACTTC	CASSLGRTGRDEQYF
TRBJ2-1	many	TRBV29-1	-	TGCAGCGTCCCCGGAGGGGGCGGGAGGAATGAGCAGTTCTTC	CSVPGGGGRNEQFF
TRBJ2-7	once	TRBV2	-	TGTGCCAGCAATTCTTGGGGTCAGAGAACCTACGAGCAGTACTTC	CASNSWGQRTYEQYF
TRBJ2-1	-	TRBV20-1	TRBD2	TGCAGTGCCGCGGGGGGGTCCGATGAGCAGTTCTTC	CSAAGGSDEQFF
TRBJ1-1	-	TRBV20-1	-	TGCAGTGCTAGAGAATACTTCAGGGGAGCTGAAGCTTCCTTT	CSAREYFRGAEASF
TRBJ1-6	many	TRBV2	TRBD1	TGTGCCAGCCGCACACGGACAGGCGATTCACCCCTCCACTTT	CASRTRTGDSPLHF
TRBJ1-1	few	TRBV7-2	TRBD1	TGTGCCAGCAGCCTCCAACAGGGGTCGACTGAAGCTTTCTTT	CASSLQQGSTEAFF
TRBJ1-6	many	TRBV24-1	-	TGTGCCACCAGTGATTTGCTCGGCAGGCCAGATAATTCACCCCTCCACTTT	CATSDLLGRPDNSPLHF
TRBJ2-2	-	TRBV12-3/TRBV12-4	TRBD2	TGTGCCAGCAGTTTAGTAGCGGGAGTGATCGCCGGGGAGCTGTTTTTT	CASSLVAGVIAGELFF
TRBJ1-2	-	TRBV6-1	-	TGTGCCAGCAGTGTACCGCCTAACTATGGCTACACCTTC	CASSVPPNYGYTF
TRBJ2-5	few	TRBV20-1	-	TGCAGTGCTTCAAACCAAGAGACCCAGTACTTC	CSASNQETQYF
TRBJ1-2	many	TRBV20-1	TRBD1	TGCAGTGCTAGAACCAGTGGACAGGTTCGGAACTATGGCTACACCTTC	CSARTSGQVRNYGYTF
TRBJ1-3	-	TRBV25-1	-	TGTGCCAGCAGTGAATGGGGGGAGTTCGCTGGAAACACCATATATTTT	CASSEWGEFAGNTIYF
TRBJ1-6	-	TRBV7-8	-	TGTGCCAGCAGCTTCGATTTGAGCTCCTATAATTCACCCCTCCACTTT	CASSFDLSSYNSPLHF
TRBJ2-7	few	TRBV9	-	TGTGCCAGCAGCTTGAGCGGGCAGGCCCACGAGCAGTACTTC	CASSLSGQAHEQYF